This record concerns one T cell receptor beta chain sequence. The antigen is undetermined. TCRdb's table, derived via immunoSEQ multiplex PCR, lists solely in-frame clones and lacks some. The repertoire holds some 31,000 clones, approximately 83% seen once, with 12% in the top ten. This sample was taken from a study of STAT3 mutations in large granular lymphocyte leukemia. This CDR3 is 13 amino acids long. The germline gives CDR1 MGHRA, CDR2 YSYEKL. The V and J ends lost 4 bases and 7 bases, in that order; junction bases with no gene match: 6. Notes on the study in general: At least one immunodominant TCR beta clonotype appeared in every T-cell large granular lymphocyte leukemia patient.

The chain recombines TRBV4-1 with TRBJ1-1, with TRBD1 matching over 7 bases. The sequence came from a man aged 60 to 69 with T-cell large granular lymphocyte leukemia. Some clones in this sample may be carry-over from other donors' samples. Sequencing was performed on peripheral blood mononuclear cells. The DNA for the CDR3 is TGCGCCAGCAGCCGGGGACCAGGGGGTGAAGCTTTCTTT. Translated, it gives CASSRGPGGEAFF.